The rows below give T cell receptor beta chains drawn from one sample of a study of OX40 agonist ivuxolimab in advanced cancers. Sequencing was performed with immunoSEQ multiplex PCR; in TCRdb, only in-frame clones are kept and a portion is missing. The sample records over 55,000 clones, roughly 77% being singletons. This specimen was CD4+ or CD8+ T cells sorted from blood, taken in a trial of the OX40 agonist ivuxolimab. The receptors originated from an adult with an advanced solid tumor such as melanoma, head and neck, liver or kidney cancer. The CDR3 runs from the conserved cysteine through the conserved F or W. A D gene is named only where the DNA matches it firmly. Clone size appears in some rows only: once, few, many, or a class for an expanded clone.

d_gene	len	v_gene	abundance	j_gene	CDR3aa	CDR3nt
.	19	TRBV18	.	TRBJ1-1	CASSTTPRASTHSNTEAFF	TGTGCCAGCTCAACCACCCCCAGGGCATCAACCCATTCGAACACTGAAGCTTTCTTT
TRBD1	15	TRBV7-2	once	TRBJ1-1	CASSTYRGFDTEAFF	TGTGCCAGCAGCACCTACAGGGGGTTCGACACTGAAGCTTTCTTT
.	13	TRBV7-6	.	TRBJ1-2	CASSEGRNYGYTF	TGTGCCAGCAGCGAGGGACGGAACTATGGCTACACCTTC
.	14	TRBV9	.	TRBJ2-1	CASSVGRGNHEQFF	TGTGCCAGCAGCGTAGGGAGAGGGAACCATGAGCAGTTCTTC
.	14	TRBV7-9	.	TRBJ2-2	CASSLDRNTGELFF	TGTGCCAGCAGCTTAGACAGGAACACCGGGGAGCTGTTTTTT
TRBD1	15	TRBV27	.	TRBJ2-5	CASRRQGLSQETQYF	TGTGCCAGCAGACGACAGGGTTTGAGCCAAGAGACCCAGTACTTC
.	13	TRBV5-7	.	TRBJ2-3	CASSFGGRDTQYF	TGTGCCAGCAGCTTTGGGGGTCGAGATACGCAGTATTTT
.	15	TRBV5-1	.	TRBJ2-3	CASSLQLRSTDTQYF	TGCGCCAGCAGCTTACAGCTAAGAAGCACAGATACGCAGTATTTT
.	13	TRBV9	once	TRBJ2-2	CASSGRRPGELFF	TGTGCCAGCAGCGGGCGGAGGCCCGGGGAGCTGTTTTTT
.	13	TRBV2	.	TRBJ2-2	CASRDGNTGELFF	TGTGCCAGCAGGGACGGGAACACCGGGGAGCTGTTTTTT